What follows are 27 T cell receptor beta chains derived from one specimen sequenced in a study of cytomegalovirus exposure and HLA in healthy donors. Primers included in the PCR were 60 Vbeta and 13 Jbeta primers. Here immunoSEQ multiplex PCR was the method, and the copy in TCRdb shows in-frame clones only, minus some. The top ten clones hold more than 9.5% of a sample with 110,000 to 150,000 clones, 70% to 85% of them seen once. The specimen was PBMCs. These TCRs come from a woman aged 55-75 years in good health and CMV-seropositive.

The V call is TRBV10-3, the J call TRBJ2-6; TRBD2 matches 10 bases. The V gene end was trimmed by 1 base and the J gene end by 1 base; junction bases not matched to a gene: 4. The CDR3 spans 18 residues. CDR1 and CDR2 from the germline V gene are ENHRY and SYGVKD. The CDR3 region is CAISEWVAGGSGANVLTF. CDR3 DNA: TGTGCCATCAGTGAGTGGGTAGCGGGAGGATCTGGGGCCAACGTCCTGACTTTC.

This chain links TRBV6-4 with TRBJ1-2, with D perhaps matching TRBD1 (5 bases). The CDR3 consists of 13 residues. Germline-derived CDR1 and CDR2 are MRHNA and SNTAGT. Trimming removed 0 bases from V and 8 bases from J, with 10 bases in between. The CDR3 loop is CASSDSKGNGYTF. CDR3 DNA sequence: TGTGCCAGCAGTGACTCGAAGGGGAACGGCTACACCTTC.

This CDR3 reads CSVESPGLAGGPYEQYF. CDR3 DNA: TGCAGCGTTGAATCTCCCGGACTAGCGGGAGGGCCCTACGAGCAGTACTTC. The chain has TRBV29-1 and TRBJ2-7; TRBD2 aligns across 15 bases. CDR1 SQVTM and CDR2 ANQGSEA come from the germline V gene. The CDR3 extends over 17 amino acids. V gave up 2 bases and J gave up 2 bases; unmatched junction bases: 7.

The chain recombines TRBV7-2 with TRBJ2-5, with D tentatively TRBD2 (5 bases). The CDR3 has 15 residues. Trimming left V 5 bases short and J 1 base short, with 14 bases between. Germline V lookup: CDR1 SGHTA, CDR2 FQGNSA. The CDR3 sequence: CASSPPPGTQETQYF. The CDR3 coding sequence is TGTGCCAGCAGCCCGCCCCCGGGAACCCAAGAGACCCAGTACTTC.

This clone was detected only a few times. The chain is built from TRBV28 and TRBJ1-2; no clear D. The CDR3 has 14 amino acids. Germline V gene lookup returns CDR1 MDHEN and CDR2 SYDVKM. V was trimmed by 5 bases and J by 4 bases, leaving 14 bases between them. In DNA, the CDR3 is TGTGCCAGCAGTCCGCTTGTGAGGGCCTATGGCTACACCTTC. Translating gives CASSPLVRAYGYTF.

J is TRBJ2-3 and V is TRBV28; 12 nucleotides line up with TRBD2. There are 19 residues in the CDR3. With 5 bases clipped from V and 3 bases from J, the junction kept 15 bases outside the gene matches. Germline V gives CDR1 MDHEN, CDR2 SYDVKM. CDR3 amino acids: CASSPRLASGRAGTDTQYF. In nucleotides, the CDR3 is TGTGCCAGCAGTCCCCGTTTGGCTAGCGGGAGGGCCGGGACAGATACGCAGTATTTT.

The V call is TRBV9, the J call TRBJ2-3; D is possibly TRBD2 (5 bases). Per the germline V gene, CDR1 is SGDLS and CDR2 is YYNGEE. With 2 bases removed from V and 6 bases from J, the gap between germline ends came to 13 bases. CDR3 length: 14 residues. The CDR3: CASSVVGNRDTQYF. The CDR3, as DNA: TGTGCCAGCAGCGTGGTCGGGAACCGGGATACGCAGTATTTT.

The chain couples TRBV29-1 to TRBJ2-7, with 16 bases fitting TRBD2. This CDR3 spans 16 amino acids. CDR1 is SQVTM, CDR2 ANQGSEA, per germline. The V and J ends lost 6 bases and 4 bases, in that order; junction bases with no gene match: 9. CDR3 bases: TGCAGCGTGGGGACTAGCGGGAGGGCCGCCAATTACGAGCAGTACTTC. It yields the protein CSVGTSGRAANYEQYF.

The gene calls are TRBV7-9 and TRBJ2-7, with 14 positions matching TRBD2. The junction had 1 base not matched to a gene; V was cut back by 3 bases and J by 6 bases. Per germline, CDR1 SEHNR and CDR2 FQNEAQ (reference sequence). The CDR3 has 14 residues. As DNA, the CDR3 is TGTGCCAGCAGCTTGGGACTAGCGGGAGTCGAGCAGTACTTC. It encodes CASSLGLAGVEQYF.

Written as DNA, the CDR3 is TGCGCCAGCAGCCAAGTAGGGAGAGGGTCCTACAATGAGCAGTTCTTC. Translating it yields CASSQVGRGSYNEQFF. V gene TRBV4-1 combines with J gene TRBJ2-1, with D perhaps matching TRBD2 (5 bases). Germline V CDR1 and CDR2: MGHRA, YSYEKL. The CDR3 is 16 residues long. Trimming took off 1 base at V and 1 base at J, with 11 bases between the two ends.

This clone was detected a few times. The DNA for the CDR3 is TGTGCCAGCAGCCAAGGACCGGGAGGGAACACTGAAGCTTTCTTT. It yields the protein CASSQGPGGNTEAFF. The rearrangement uses TRBV4-2 and TRBJ1-1; D unclear. CDR3 length: 15 amino acids. Germline-derived CDR1 and CDR2 are LGHNA and YNFKEQ. The V and J ends lost 1 base and 1 base respectively, with 10 bases between them.

V gene TRBV10-1 combines with J gene TRBJ1-2; 8 bases line up with TRBD1. This CDR3 region has 14 residues. CDR1 is WNHNN, CDR2 SYGVQD, per germline (reference sequence). The J segment lost 8 bases and the V segment lost 5 bases, leaving 10 bases of the junction unmatched. The CDR3 is CASSRQGAHQGYTF. The CDR3 DNA reads as TGCGCCAGCAGTCGGCAGGGGGCGCATCAGGGCTACACCTTC.

The rearrangement joins TRBV9 to TRBJ2-3; 10 nucleotides agree with TRBD2. The germline V gene encodes CDR1 SGDLS and CDR2 YYNGEE. The CDR3 contains 19 residues. J gave up 3 bases and V 0 bases, and 13 bases lay outside the gene matches. The DNA for the CDR3 is TGTGCCAGCAGCGTAGGCGCTCTTGACAGAGCGGGAGGGACAGATACGCAGTATTTT. Protein: CASSVGALDRAGGTDTQYF.

This chain joins TRBV7-6 and TRBJ2-3; 9 positions match TRBD2. V dropped 0 bases and J dropped 3; count of bases not matched to a gene: 4. Germline CDR1 reads SGHVS; CDR2 reads FNYEAQ. CDR3 length: 16 residues. DNA of the CDR3: TGTGCCAGCAGCTTAGCAGCGGGAGGTTTGACAGATACGCAGTATTTT. Translation: CASSLAAGGLTDTQYF.

The chain carries TRBV30 and TRBJ2-3; 7 nucleotides align to TRBD2. Germline V gene data show CDR1 as GTSNPN and CDR2 as SVGIG (reference sequence). The CDR3 spans 16 residues. Trimming removed 6 bases from V and 0 bases from J; junction bases left unmatched: 12. Here the CDR3 reads CACRRGASGSTDTQYF. CDR3 nucleotide sequence: TGTGCCTGCCGCCGCGGGGCTAGCGGAAGCACAGATACGCAGTATTTT.

V is TRBV18 and J is TRBJ2-5, with unresolved D. V lost 0 bases and J lost 5, with 19 bases in between. This CDR3 comprises 17 residues. Germline V CDR1 and CDR2: KGHSH, LQKENI. The CDR3 loop reads CASSPPGKLLVTETQYF. DNA of the CDR3: TGTGCCAGCTCACCACCCGGAAAACTATTAGTCACGGAGACCCAGTACTTC.

The J gene is TRBJ1-1, the V gene TRBV6-4; D is unresolved. Looked up from germline, CDR1 is MRHNA and CDR2 is SNTAGT. The V end lost 6 bases, the J end lost 0 bases, and 8 bases lay between the germline ends. The CDR3 length is 13 residues. In nucleotides, the CDR3 is TGTGCCAGCAGCAAGACACTGAACACTGAAGCTTTCTTT. Amino acid sequence: CASSKTLNTEAFF.

The chain recombines TRBV18 with TRBJ1-2; perhaps TRBD1 as D (6 bases). V was trimmed by 6 bases and J by 3 bases, leaving 14 bases between them. Germline CDR1 is KGHSH and CDR2 is LQKENI. The CDR3 is made up of 14 amino acids. As DNA, the CDR3 is TGTGCCAGCTCCCAGGGCAGGGGAGACTATGGCTACACCTTC. Amino acids: CASSQGRGDYGYTF.

J is TRBJ2-4 and V is TRBV7-3; 7 bases match TRBD2. Trimming cost V 2 bases and J 6 bases; bases outside gene matches: 7. The germline V gene encodes CDR1 SGHTA and CDR2 FQGTGA. The CDR3 runs 15 residues. CDR3 in DNA: TGTGCCAGCAGCTTAGGATCGGGGAGGGGAAACATTCAGTACTTC. It encodes CASSLGSGRGNIQYF.

To note about this clone: One end of the junction varies from germline; a read error may be responsible. V and J are TRBV7-2 and TRBJ2-7, with TRBD2 matching over 16 bases. The CDR3 spans 17 residues. Germline values: CDR1 SGHTA, CDR2 FQGNSA. CDR3 DNA sequence: TGTGCCAGCAGCCTAGCGGGACTAGCGGGAGGGGGTTACGAGCAGTACTTC. It is translated as CASSLAGLAGGGYEQYF.

This chain joins TRBV27 and TRBJ2-3; D may be TRBD2 (5 bases). V dropped 5 bases and J dropped 4 bases, with 10 bases sitting between them. Germline CDR1 is MNHEY and CDR2 is SMNVEV (reference sequence). The CDR3 sequence is 13 residues long. Here the CDR3 reads CASSLASSDTQYF. The CDR3 region has the DNA TGTGCCAGCAGTCTAGCTTCCTCAGATACGCAGTATTTT.

The J gene is TRBJ1-2, the V gene TRBV19; unclear D gene. The V gene's germline CDR1 is LNHDA and CDR2 SQIVND (reference sequence). The length of the CDR3 is 13 residues. V lost 4 bases, J lost 1 base, and 7 bases lay in between. The DNA of the CDR3 is TGTGCCAGTAGTAGGTTCAGTAACTATGGCTACACCTTC. It is translated as CASSRFSNYGYTF.

This clone came up a few times. This chain links TRBV7-2 with TRBJ2-1; D may be TRBD1 (6 bases). Germline V gives CDR1 SGHTA, CDR2 FQGNSA. This CDR3 spans 14 amino acids. V shed 5 bases and J shed 8 bases, with 16 bases lying between them. CDR3: CASSEGQASDEQFF. In DNA, the CDR3 is TGTGCCAGCAGCGAGGGACAAGCTTCGGATGAGCAGTTCTTC.

The V gene is TRBV29-1, the J gene TRBJ2-7, with D perhaps matching TRBD1 (6 bases). Germline V gene sequence: CDR1 SQVTM, CDR2 ANQGSEA. There are 13 residues in the CDR3. Trimming shortened V by 6 bases and J by 6 bases, and 18 bases separated the two germline ends. CDR3 DNA: TGCAGCGTGGCTACAGGGTTTACCATCGAGCAGTACTTC. This gives the protein CSVATGFTIEQYF.

As regards this clone: The same CDR3 can be traced to other DNA sequences in this sample. The J gene is TRBJ2-1, the V gene TRBV30; 8 bases are a match to TRBD2. The CDR3 length is 15 residues. Looked up from germline, CDR1 is GTSNPN and CDR2 is SVGIG (reference sequence). V trimming: 0 bases; J trimming: 8 bases; junction bases outside the gene matches: 9. As DNA, the CDR3 is TGTGCCTGGAGTGTATCGGTTAGCGGGATTCATGAGCAGTTCTTC. Encoded protein: CAWSVSVSGIHEQFF.

A few counts support this clone. The CDR3 DNA reads TGCGCCAGCAGCCCCTCCCCCTCCGGGACAGCAACCTACGAGCAGTACTTC. This sequence encodes CASSPSPSGTATYEQYF. The V and J genes are TRBV5-1 and TRBJ2-7, with 7 bases that match TRBD1. With V trimmed by 4 bases and J by 2 bases, 15 bases remained unmatched. This CDR3 spans 17 amino acids. Germline-derived CDR1 and CDR2 are SGHRS and YFSETQ.

The gene calls are TRBV19 and TRBJ1-1, with 7 bases aligning to TRBD1. Germline trimming cut 7 bases from V and 3 bases from J; bases unmatched to any gene: 5. The CDR3 totals 13 residues. CDR1 and CDR2 (germline): LNHDA, SQIVND (reference sequence). CDR3 residues: CASTAGGHTEAFF. DNA for the CDR3: TGTGCCAGTACCGCAGGGGGGCACACTGAAGCTTTCTTT.